A selection of T cell receptor beta chains follows, all from one sample in a study of blood T cell repertoires in COVID-19. The protocol was immunoSEQ multiplex PCR, while the TCRdb copy is restricted to in-frame clones and leaves out a portion. This table holds more than 300,000 clones, over 75% found once. The sequenced sample was PBMCs or T cells enriched from blood (not recorded which). The receptors stem from a woman under 30 who had recovered from COVID-19. Each CDR3 is given with its conserved first and last residue. D genes are given only for firm matches. Clone size is given for some rows only: seen once, a few or many times, or a class if the clone is expanded.

J: TRBJ2-3
V: TRBV9
D: .
size: .
CDR3: CASSVGTNWRALGDTQYF
DNA: TGTGCCAGCAGCGTAGGGACAAATTGGAGGGCGCTGGGAGATACGCAGTATTTT

J: TRBJ2-1
V: TRBV21-1
D: .
size: .
CDR3: CASSNRVVRLRLFYNEQFF
DNA: TGTGCCAGCAGCAACAGGGTTGTTAGGTTGAGGCTGTTCTACAATGAGCAGTTCTTC

J: TRBJ1-1
V: TRBV28
D: TRBD1
size: .
CDR3: CASRLQGASAFF
DNA: TGTGCCAGCAGGTTACAGGGGGCGAGTGCTTTCTTT

J: TRBJ2-7
V: TRBV5-4
D: .
size: .
CDR3: CASSLGLAASSYEQYF
DNA: TGTGCCAGCAGCTTGGGGCTAGCCGCGAGCTCCTACGAGCAGTACTTC

J: TRBJ2-7
V: TRBV19
D: TRBD2
size: once
CDR3: CASSIATSGRVRYEQYF
DNA: TGTGCCAGTAGTATAGCCACTAGCGGGAGGGTCCGGTACGAGCAGTACTTC

J: TRBJ2-5
V: TRBV27
D: TRBD2
size: .
CDR3: CASSPSGRVETQYF
DNA: TGTGCCAGCAGTCCGAGCGGGAGGGTAGAGACCCAGTACTTC

J: TRBJ2-5
V: TRBV28
D: .
size: .
CDR3: CASRRGSGQETQYF
DNA: TGTGCCAGCAGGCGGGGTTCGGGACAAGAGACCCAGTACTTC

J: TRBJ1-1
V: TRBV5-1
D: TRBD1
size: .
CDR3: CASSLNAGGYTEAFF
DNA: TGCGCCAGCAGCTTGAATGCAGGGGGGTACACTGAAGCTTTCTTT

J: TRBJ2-1
V: TRBV7-2
D: TRBD2
size: .
CDR3: CASSLVGAGGQNEQFF
DNA: TGTGCCAGCAGCTTAGTAGGAGCGGGGGGGCAAAATGAGCAGTTCTTC

J: TRBJ1-2
V: TRBV6-6
D: TRBD1
size: .
CDR3: CASSHKPDREFGGYTF
DNA: TGTGCCAGCAGCCATAAACCGGACAGGGAGTTTGGGGGCTACACCTTC

J: TRBJ1-1
V: TRBV11-3
D: .
size: .
CDR3: CASSGRYTEAFF
DNA: TGTGCCAGCAGTGGGCGTTACACTGAAGCTTTCTTT

J: TRBJ2-7
V: TRBV5-6
D: .
size: .
CDR3: CASSLARVGSSQYF
DNA: TGTGCCAGCAGCCTGGCAAGGGTTGGGAGTAGCCAGTACTTC

J: TRBJ2-3
V: TRBV11-2
D: TRBD2
size: .
CDR3: CASSSPGGTRRTDTQYF
DNA: TGTGCCAGCAGCTCCCCCGGCGGGACTAGGCGCACAGATACGCAGTATTTT

J: TRBJ1-1
V: TRBV30
D: TRBD1
size: once
CDR3: CAWSFPGQGLEAFF
DNA: TGTGCCTGGAGTTTTCCAGGACAGGGCCTTGAAGCTTTCTTT

J: TRBJ1-1
V: TRBV15
D: .
size: .
CDR3: CATSRGGAEGTEAFF
DNA: TGTGCCACCAGCAGAGGCGGGGCTGAGGGAACTGAAGCTTTCTTT

J: TRBJ2-5
V: TRBV5-8
D: TRBD1
size: .
CDR3: CASSLWTGRETQYF
DNA: TGTGCCAGCAGTCTTTGGACAGGGAGGGAGACCCAGTACTTC

J: TRBJ1-6
V: TRBV9
D: .
size: .
CDR3: CASSVGNAGRNSPLHF
DNA: TGTGCCAGCAGCGTAGGTAACGCCGGGAGGAATTCACCCCTCCACTTT

J: TRBJ2-1
V: TRBV2
D: .
size: few
CDR3: CASSDRAYNEQFF
DNA: TGTGCCAGCAGTGATCGCGCCTACAATGAGCAGTTCTTC

J: TRBJ1-2
V: TRBV6-5
D: .
size: .
CDR3: CASRNSALYGYTF
DNA: TGTGCCAGCAGGAACAGTGCCCTCTATGGCTACACCTTC

J: TRBJ2-2
V: TRBV7-6
D: .
size: .
CDR3: CASSLRGGVTGELFF
DNA: TGTGCCAGCAGCTTAAGAGGGGGTGTCACCGGGGAGCTGTTTTTT

J: TRBJ2-5
V: TRBV10-3
D: TRBD2
size: .
CDR3: CAISEWGLADQETQYF
DNA: TGTGCCATCAGTGAGTGGGGACTAGCGGATCAAGAGACCCAGTACTTC

J: TRBJ1-3
V: TRBV30
D: .
size: .
CDR3: CAWDRSLGGNTIYF
DNA: TGTGCCTGGGACCGGTCTCTAGGTGGGAACACCATATATTTT

J: TRBJ2-1
V: TRBV2
D: .
size: .
CDR3: CASSEYRADNEQFF
DNA: TGTGCCAGCAGTGAGTACAGGGCCGACAATGAGCAGTTCTTC

J: TRBJ2-3
V: TRBV3-1/TRBV3-2
D: TRBD2
size: .
CDR3: CASSPGGARTGGLGDTQYF
DNA: TGTGCCAGCAGCCCCGGGGGGGCGCGAACGGGGGGGCTTGGAGATACGCAGTATTTT

J: TRBJ2-3
V: TRBV5-5
D: .
size: .
CDR3: CASSFGSTDTQYF
DNA: TGTGCCAGCAGCTTCGGGAGCACAGATACGCAGTATTTT

J: TRBJ2-6
V: TRBV4-2
D: TRBD1
size: once
CDR3: CASSLTSTGGSGANVLTF
DNA: TGTGCCAGCAGCCTCACCTCGACAGGGGGATCTGGGGCCAACGTCCTGACTTTC

J: TRBJ1-5
V: TRBV9
D: .
size: .
CDR3: CASSPAGGGEQPQHF
DNA: TGTGCCAGCAGCCCCGCGGGAGGGGGTGAGCAGCCCCAGCATTTT

J: TRBJ1-1
V: TRBV10-2
D: .
size: .
CDR3: CASSGGAEAFF
DNA: TGCGCCAGCAGTGGGGGGGCTGAAGCTTTCTTT

J: TRBJ2-1
V: TRBV7-2
D: TRBD2
size: .
CDR3: CASSLLVLAETEQFF
DNA: TGTGCCAGCAGCTTATTGGTCCTAGCGGAGACCGAGCAGTTCTTC

J: TRBJ2-7
V: TRBV13
D: TRBD1
size: .
CDR3: CASSSQGVREQYF
DNA: TGTGCCAGCAGTTCCCAGGGGGTTCGCGAGCAGTACTTC

J: TRBJ2-7
V: TRBV2
D: .
size: .
CDR3: CASGLNRDEQYF
DNA: TGTGCCAGCGGGCTGAACAGGGACGAGCAGTACTTC

J: TRBJ2-2
V: TRBV28
D: TRBD1
size: once
CDR3: CASSKTGALNTGELFF
DNA: TGTGCCAGCAGCAAAACAGGGGCCCTGAACACCGGGGAGCTGTTTTTT

J: TRBJ2-1
V: TRBV5-1
D: TRBD1
size: .
CDR3: CASSLLQGRLNEQFF
DNA: TGCGCCAGCAGCTTGTTACAGGGGCGGTTAAATGAGCAGTTCTTC

J: TRBJ2-3
V: TRBV3-1/TRBV3-2
D: TRBD2
size: once
CDR3: CASSQASSGTSGTDTQYF
DNA: TGTGCCAGCAGCCAAGCATCCTCCGGGACTAGCGGCACAGATACGCAGTATTTT

J: TRBJ1-2
V: TRBV21-1
D: .
size: .
CDR3: CASSGQGSCDYGYTF
DNA: TGTGCCAGCAGCGGACAGGGGAGTTGCGACTATGGCTACACCTTC

J: TRBJ2-1
V: TRBV19
D: TRBD2
size: .
CDR3: CATSSGRSYNEQFF
DNA: TGTGCCACCTCTAGCGGGAGGTCCTACAATGAGCAGTTCTTC

J: TRBJ2-1
V: TRBV5-4
D: TRBD2
size: .
CDR3: CASSSTSGSINEQFF
DNA: TGTGCCAGCAGCTCTACTAGCGGGTCGATAAATGAGCAGTTCTTC

J: TRBJ2-1
V: TRBV28
D: TRBD2
size: .
CDR3: CASSLFGGGNEQFF
DNA: TGTGCCAGCAGCCTTTTCGGGGGGGGCAATGAGCAGTTCTTC

J: TRBJ2-3
V: TRBV11-2
D: TRBD1
size: few
CDR3: CASSRQGGGPTDTQYF
DNA: TGTGCCAGCAGTCGACAGGGGGGGGGACCCACAGATACGCAGTATTTT

J: TRBJ2-1
V: TRBV6-1
D: TRBD1
size: .
CDR3: CASSEWTGEYNEQFF
DNA: TGTGCCAGCAGTGAATGGACAGGGGAGTACAATGAGCAGTTCTTC

J: TRBJ2-5
V: TRBV6-5
D: .
size: .
CDR3: CASSYRASRETQYF
DNA: TGTGCCAGCAGTTACCGGGCTAGCAGGGAGACCCAGTACTTC

J: TRBJ1-1
V: TRBV6-5
D: TRBD1
size: .
CDR3: CASILRQGTEAFF
DNA: TGTGCCAGCATCCTTAGACAGGGGACTGAAGCTTTCTTT

J: TRBJ1-2
V: TRBV10-3
D: TRBD1
size: .
CDR3: CAINSDQGAYGYTF
DNA: TGTGCCATCAATTCTGACCAGGGGGCCTATGGCTACACCTTC

J: TRBJ2-7
V: TRBV7-3
D: TRBD2
size: .
CDR3: CASSLAGGPNEQYF
DNA: TGTGCCAGCAGCTTAGCGGGAGGGCCCAACGAGCAGTACTTC

J: TRBJ1-5
V: TRBV4-1
D: .
size: .
CDR3: CASSLPGNQPQHF
DNA: TGCGCCAGCAGCCTCCCGGGGAATCAGCCCCAGCATTTT

J: TRBJ1-4
V: TRBV2
D: TRBD1
size: many
CDR3: CASSGTGGNEKLFF
DNA: TGTGCCAGCAGTGGGACAGGGGGGAATGAAAAACTGTTTTTT

J: TRBJ1-2
V: TRBV5-4
D: .
size: few
CDR3: CASSSRPGSAALVPNYGYTF
DNA: TGTGCCAGCAGCTCGCGGCCGGGGTCAGCAGCTTTAGTCCCTAACTATGGCTACACCTTC

J: TRBJ1-2
V: TRBV7-8
D: .
size: once
CDR3: CASSPLNYGYTF
DNA: TGTGCCAGCAGCCCCCTGAACTATGGCTACACCTTC

J: TRBJ1-3
V: TRBV14
D: .
size: .
CDR3: CASSLGVSGNTIYF
DNA: TGTGCCAGCAGCCTCGGGGTCAGTGGAAACACCATATATTTT

J: TRBJ2-1
V: TRBV5-4
D: .
size: .
CDR3: CASSSWRSYNEQFF
DNA: TGTGCCAGCAGCTCCTGGAGAAGCTACAATGAGCAGTTCTTC

J: TRBJ1-2
V: TRBV7-9
D: TRBD1
size: .
CDR3: CASSLATGVGYTF
DNA: TGTGCCAGCAGCTTAGCGACAGGGGTCGGCTACACCTTC

J: TRBJ2-3
V: TRBV3-1/TRBV3-2
D: TRBD2
size: .
CDR3: CASSQVAGVIDTQYF
DNA: TGTGCCAGCAGCCAAGTGGCGGGAGTCATAGATACGCAGTATTTT